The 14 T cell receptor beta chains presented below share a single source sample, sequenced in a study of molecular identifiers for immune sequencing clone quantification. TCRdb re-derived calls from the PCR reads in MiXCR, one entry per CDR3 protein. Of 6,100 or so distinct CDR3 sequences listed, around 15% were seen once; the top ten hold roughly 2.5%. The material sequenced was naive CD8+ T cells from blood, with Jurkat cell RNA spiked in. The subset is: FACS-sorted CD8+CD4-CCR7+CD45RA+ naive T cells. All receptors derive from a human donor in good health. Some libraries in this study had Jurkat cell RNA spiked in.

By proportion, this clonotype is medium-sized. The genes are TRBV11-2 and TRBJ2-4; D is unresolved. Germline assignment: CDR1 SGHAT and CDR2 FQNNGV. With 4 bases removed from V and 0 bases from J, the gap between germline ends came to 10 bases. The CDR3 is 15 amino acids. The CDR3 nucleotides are TGTGCCAGCAGCTCCGACACCTTAGCCAAAAACATTCAGTACTTC. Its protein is CASSSDTLAKNIQYF. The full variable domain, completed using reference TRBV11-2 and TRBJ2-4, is EAGVAQSPRYKIIEKRQSVAFWCNPISGHATLYWYQQILGQGPKLLIQFQNNGVVDDSQLPKDRFSAERLKGVDSTLKIQPAKLEDSAVYLCASSSDTLAKNIQYFGAGTRLSVL.

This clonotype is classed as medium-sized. For the CDR3, the DNA is TGTGCCAGCAGCTCATCTTCGGACACCGGGGAGCTGTTTTTT. Its translation is CASSSSSDTGELFF. The chain uses TRBV7-9 and TRBJ2-2; D is unresolved. The germline V and J ends were trimmed by 4 bases and 3 bases, with 9 bases remaining between them. CDR1 SEHNR and CDR2 FQNEAQ come from the germline V gene (reference sequence). CDR3 size: 14 residues.

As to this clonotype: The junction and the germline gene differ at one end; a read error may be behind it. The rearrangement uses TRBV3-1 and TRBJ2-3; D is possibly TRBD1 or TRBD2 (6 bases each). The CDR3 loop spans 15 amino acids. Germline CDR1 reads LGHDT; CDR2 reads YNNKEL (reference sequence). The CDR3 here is CASRQEWGATDTQYF. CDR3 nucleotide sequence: TGTGCCAGCCGCCAAGAGTGGGGGGCCACAGATACGCAGTATTTC.

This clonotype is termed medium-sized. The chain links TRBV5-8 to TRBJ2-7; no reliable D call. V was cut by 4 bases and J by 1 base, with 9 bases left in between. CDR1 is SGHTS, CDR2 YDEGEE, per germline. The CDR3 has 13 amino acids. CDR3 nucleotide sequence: TGTGCCAGCAGCCCTGGGCCGTCCTACGAGCAGTACTTC. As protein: CASSPGPSYEQYF. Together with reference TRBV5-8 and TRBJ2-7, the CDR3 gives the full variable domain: EAGVTQSPTHLIKTRGQQATLRCSPISGHTSVYWYQQALGLGLQFLLWYDEGEERNRGNFPPRFSGRQFPNYSSELNVNALELEDSALYLCASSPGPSYEQYFGPGTRLTVT.

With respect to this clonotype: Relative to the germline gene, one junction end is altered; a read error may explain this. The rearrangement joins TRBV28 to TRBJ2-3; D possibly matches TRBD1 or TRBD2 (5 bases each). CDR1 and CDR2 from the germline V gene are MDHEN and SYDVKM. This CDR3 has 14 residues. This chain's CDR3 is CAGRPWGSSGTQCF. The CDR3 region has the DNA TGTGCCGGCAGGCCGTGGGGGAGCTCCGGTACGCAGTGTTTT.

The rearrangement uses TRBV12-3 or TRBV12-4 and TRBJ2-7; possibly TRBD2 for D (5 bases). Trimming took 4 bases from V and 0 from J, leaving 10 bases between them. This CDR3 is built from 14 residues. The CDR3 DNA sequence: TGTGCCAGCAGTTGGACTGAAAGCTCCTACGAGCAGTACTTC. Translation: CASSWTESSYEQYF.

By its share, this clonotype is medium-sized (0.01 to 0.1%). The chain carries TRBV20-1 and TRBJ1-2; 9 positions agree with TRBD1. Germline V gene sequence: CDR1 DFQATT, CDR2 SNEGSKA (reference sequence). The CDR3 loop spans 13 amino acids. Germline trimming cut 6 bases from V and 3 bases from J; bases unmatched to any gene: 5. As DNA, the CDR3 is TGCAGTGCCCGGGACAGGGCTGACTATGGCTACACCTTC. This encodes CSARDRADYGYTF.

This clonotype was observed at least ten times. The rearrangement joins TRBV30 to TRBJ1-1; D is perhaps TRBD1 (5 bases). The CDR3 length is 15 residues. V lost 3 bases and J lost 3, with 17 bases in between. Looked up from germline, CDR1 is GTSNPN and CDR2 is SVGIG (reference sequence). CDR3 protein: CAWSLGTAPDTEAFF. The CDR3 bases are TGTGCCTGGAGCCTCGGGACGGCGCCGGACACTGAAGCTTTCTTT.

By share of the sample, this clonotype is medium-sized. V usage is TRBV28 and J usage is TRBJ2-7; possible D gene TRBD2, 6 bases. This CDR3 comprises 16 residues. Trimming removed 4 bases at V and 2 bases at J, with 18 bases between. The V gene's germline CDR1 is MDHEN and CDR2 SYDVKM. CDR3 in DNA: TGTGCCAGCAGTTCCAGGGACTCTCCGATCCCCTACGAGCAGTACTTC. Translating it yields CASSSRDSPIPYEQYF. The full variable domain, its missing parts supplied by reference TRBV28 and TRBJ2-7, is DVKVTQSSRYLVKRTGEKVFLECVQDMDHENMFWYRQDPGLGLRLIYFSYDVKMKEKGDIPEGYSVSREKKERFSLILESASTNQTSMYLCASSSRDSPIPYEQYFGPGTRLTVT.

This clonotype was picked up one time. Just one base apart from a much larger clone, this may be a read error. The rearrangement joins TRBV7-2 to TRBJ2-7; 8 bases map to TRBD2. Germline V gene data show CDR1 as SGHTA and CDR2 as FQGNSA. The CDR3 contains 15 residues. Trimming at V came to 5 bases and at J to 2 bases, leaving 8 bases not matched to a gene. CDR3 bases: TGTGCCAGCAGCCCCACTAGCGGCAGCCCCTACGAGCAGTACTTC. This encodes CASSPTSGSPYEQYF.

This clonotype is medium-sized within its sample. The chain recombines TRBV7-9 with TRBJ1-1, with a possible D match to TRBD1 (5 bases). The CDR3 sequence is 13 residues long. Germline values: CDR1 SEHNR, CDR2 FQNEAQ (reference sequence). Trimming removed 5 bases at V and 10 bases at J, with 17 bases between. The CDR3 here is CASSPYGGFGAFF. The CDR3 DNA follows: TGTGCCAGCAGCCCCTATGGGGGGTTCGGAGCTTTCTTT.

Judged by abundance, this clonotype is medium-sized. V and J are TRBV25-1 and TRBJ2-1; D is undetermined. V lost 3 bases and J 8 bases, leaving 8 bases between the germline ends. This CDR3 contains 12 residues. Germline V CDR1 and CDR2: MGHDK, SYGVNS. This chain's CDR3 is CASSEGTDEQFF. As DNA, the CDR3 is TGTGCCAGCAGTGAGGGTACGGATGAGCAGTTCTTC. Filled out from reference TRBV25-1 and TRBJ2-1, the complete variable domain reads EADIYQTPRYLVIGTGKKITLECSQTMGHDKMYWYQQDPGMELHLIHYSYGVNSTEKGDLSSESTVSRIRTEHFPLTLESARPSHTSQYLCASSEGTDEQFFGPGTRLTVL.

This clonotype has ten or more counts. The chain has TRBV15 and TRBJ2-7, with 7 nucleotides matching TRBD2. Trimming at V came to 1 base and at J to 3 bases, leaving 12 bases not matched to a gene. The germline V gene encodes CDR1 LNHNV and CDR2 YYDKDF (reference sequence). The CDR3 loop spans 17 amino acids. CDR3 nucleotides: TGTGCCACCAGCAGAGTGGCGGCGGGAGCGTTATTCTACGAGCAGTACTTC. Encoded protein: CATSRVAAGALFYEQYF.

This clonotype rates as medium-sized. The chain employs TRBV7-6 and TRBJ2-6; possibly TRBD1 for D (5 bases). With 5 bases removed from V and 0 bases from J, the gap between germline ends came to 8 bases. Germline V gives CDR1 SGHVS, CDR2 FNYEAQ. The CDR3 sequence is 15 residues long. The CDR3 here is CASSVDNSGANVLTF. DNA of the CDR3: TGTGCCAGCAGCGTGGACAACTCTGGGGCCAACGTCCTGACTTTC.